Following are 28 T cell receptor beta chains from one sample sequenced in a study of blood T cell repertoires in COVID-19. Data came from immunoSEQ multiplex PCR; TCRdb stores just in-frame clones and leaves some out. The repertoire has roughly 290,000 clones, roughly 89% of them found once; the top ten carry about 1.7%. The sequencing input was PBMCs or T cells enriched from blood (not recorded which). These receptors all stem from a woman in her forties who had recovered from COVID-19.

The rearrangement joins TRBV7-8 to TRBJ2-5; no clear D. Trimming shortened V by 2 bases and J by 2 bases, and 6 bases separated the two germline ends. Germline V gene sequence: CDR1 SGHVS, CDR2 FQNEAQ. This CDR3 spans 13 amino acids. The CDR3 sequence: CASSLHFQETQYF. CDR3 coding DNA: TGTGCCAGCAGCTTACACTTTCAAGAGACCCAGTACTTC.

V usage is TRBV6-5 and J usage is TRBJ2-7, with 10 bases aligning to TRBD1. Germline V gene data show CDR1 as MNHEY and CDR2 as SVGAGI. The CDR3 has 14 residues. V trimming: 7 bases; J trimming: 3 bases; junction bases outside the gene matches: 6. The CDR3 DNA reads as TGTGCCAGCAAGCTTGGGACAGGGGTCTACGAGCAGTACTTC. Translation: CASKLGTGVYEQYF.

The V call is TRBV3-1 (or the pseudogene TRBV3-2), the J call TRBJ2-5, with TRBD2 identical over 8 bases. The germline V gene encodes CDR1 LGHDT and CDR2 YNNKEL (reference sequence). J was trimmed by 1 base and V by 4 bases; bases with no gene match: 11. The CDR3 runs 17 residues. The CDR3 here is CASSPATSGGVQETQYF. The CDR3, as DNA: TGTGCCAGCAGCCCGGCTACCAGCGGGGGAGTCCAAGAGACCCAGTACTTC.

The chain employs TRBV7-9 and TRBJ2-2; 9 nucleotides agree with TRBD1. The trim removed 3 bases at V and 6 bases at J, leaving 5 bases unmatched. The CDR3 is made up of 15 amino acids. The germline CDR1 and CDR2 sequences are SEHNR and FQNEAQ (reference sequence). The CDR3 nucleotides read TGTGCCAGCAGCTTGGGACAGGGTAGAGCCGGGGAGCTGTTTTTT. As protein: CASSLGQGRAGELFF.

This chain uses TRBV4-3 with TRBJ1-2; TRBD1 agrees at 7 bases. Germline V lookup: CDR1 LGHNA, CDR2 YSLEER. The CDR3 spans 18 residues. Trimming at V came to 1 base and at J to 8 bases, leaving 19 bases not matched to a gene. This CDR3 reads CASSQVDLSGQPSQGYTF. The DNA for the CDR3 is TGCGCCAGCAGCCAAGTTGACCTTTCGGGACAGCCCAGCCAGGGCTACACCTTC.

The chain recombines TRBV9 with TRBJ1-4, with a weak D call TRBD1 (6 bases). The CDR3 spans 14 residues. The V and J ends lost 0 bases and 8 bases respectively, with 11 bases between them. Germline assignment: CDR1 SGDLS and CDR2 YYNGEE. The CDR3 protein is CASSVGGGREKLFF. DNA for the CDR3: TGTGCCAGCAGCGTAGGAGGGGGACGGGAAAAACTGTTTTTT.

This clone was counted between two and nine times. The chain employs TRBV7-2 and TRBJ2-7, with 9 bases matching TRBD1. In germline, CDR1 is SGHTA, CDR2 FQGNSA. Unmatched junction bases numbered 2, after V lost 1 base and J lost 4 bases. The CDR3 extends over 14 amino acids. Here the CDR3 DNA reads TGTGCCAGCAGCTTAGGGGGACAGGGTTACGAGCAGTACTTC. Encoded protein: CASSLGGQGYEQYF.

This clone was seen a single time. The CDR3, as DNA: TGTGCCAGCAGCCCCGACAGGGCAGACACTGAAGCTTTCTTT. Its translation: CASSPDRADTEAFF. This chain connects TRBV7-8 to TRBJ1-1; 7 bases agree with TRBD1. The V gene end was trimmed by 5 bases and the J gene end by 3 bases; junction bases not matched to a gene: 6. Germline CDR1 and CDR2: SGHVS and FQNEAQ. The CDR3 is 14 amino acids.

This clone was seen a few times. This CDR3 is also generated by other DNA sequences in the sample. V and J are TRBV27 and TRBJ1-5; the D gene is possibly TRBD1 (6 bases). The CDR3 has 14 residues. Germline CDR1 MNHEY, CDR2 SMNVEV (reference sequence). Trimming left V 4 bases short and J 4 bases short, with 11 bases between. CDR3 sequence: CASSSRGGNQPQHF. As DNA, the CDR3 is TGTGCCAGCAGTTCCAGGGGAGGGAATCAGCCCCAGCATTTT.

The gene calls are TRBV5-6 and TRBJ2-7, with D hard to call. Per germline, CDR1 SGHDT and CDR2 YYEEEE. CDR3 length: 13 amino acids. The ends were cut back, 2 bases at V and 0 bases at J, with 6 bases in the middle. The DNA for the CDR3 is TGTGCCAGCAGCTTACAGAACTCCTACGAGCAGTACTTC. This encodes CASSLQNSYEQYF.

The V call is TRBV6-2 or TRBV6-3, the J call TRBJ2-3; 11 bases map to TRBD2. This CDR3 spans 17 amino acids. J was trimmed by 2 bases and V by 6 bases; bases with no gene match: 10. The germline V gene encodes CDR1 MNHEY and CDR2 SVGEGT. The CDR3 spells CASSRAGLAEFTDTQYF. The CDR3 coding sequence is TGTGCCAGCAGCCGTGCGGGACTAGCGGAGTTCACAGATACGCAGTATTTT.

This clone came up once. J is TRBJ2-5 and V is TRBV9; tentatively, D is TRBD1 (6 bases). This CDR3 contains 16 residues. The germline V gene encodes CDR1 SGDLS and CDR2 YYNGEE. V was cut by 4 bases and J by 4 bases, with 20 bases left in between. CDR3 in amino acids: CASSRTGTSNLETQYF. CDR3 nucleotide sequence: TGTGCCAGCAGCCGGACTGGGACATCAAATCTAGAGACCCAGTACTTC.

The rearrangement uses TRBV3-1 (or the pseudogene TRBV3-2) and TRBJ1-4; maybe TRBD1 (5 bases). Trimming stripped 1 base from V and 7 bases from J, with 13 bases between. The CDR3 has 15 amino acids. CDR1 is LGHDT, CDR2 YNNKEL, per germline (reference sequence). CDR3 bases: TGTGCCAGCAGCCAAGGGGGGGTTCGCGGTGAAAAACTGTTTTTT. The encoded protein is CASSQGGVRGEKLFF.

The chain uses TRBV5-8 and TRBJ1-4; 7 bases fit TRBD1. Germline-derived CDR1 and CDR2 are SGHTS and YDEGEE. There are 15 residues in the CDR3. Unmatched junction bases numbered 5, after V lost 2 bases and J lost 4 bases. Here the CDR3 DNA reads TGTGCCAGCAGCTTCGACAGGGCTGGTAATGAAAAACTGTTTTTT. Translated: CASSFDRAGNEKLFF.

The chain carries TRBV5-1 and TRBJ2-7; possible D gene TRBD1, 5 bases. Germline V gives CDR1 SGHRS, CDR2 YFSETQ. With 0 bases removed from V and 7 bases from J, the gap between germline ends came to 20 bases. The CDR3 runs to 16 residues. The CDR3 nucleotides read TGCGCCAGCAGCTTGGGAGACAGAGCAGCAGGTTTAGAGCAGTACTTC. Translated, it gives CASSLGDRAAGLEQYF. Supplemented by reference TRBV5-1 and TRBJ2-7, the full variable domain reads KAGVTQTPRYLIKTRGQQVTLSCSPISGHRSVSWYQQTPGQGLQFLFEYFSETQRNKGNFPGRFSGRQFSNSRSEMNVSTLELGDSALYLCASSLGDRAAGLEQYFGPGTRLTVT.

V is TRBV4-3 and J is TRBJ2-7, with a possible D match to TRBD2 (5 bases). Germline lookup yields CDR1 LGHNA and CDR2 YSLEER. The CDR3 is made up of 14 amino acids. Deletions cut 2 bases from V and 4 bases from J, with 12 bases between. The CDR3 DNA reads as TGCGCCAGCAGCCAAACCGCCGGGGATTACGAGCAGTACTTC. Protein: CASSQTAGDYEQYF.

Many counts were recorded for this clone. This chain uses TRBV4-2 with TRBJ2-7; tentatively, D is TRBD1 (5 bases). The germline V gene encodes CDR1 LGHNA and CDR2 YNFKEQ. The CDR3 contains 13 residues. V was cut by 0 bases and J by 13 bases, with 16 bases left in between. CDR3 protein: CASSQDRAGLVYF. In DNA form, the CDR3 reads TGTGCCAGCAGCCAAGATAGGGCAGGGCTTGTCTACTTC.

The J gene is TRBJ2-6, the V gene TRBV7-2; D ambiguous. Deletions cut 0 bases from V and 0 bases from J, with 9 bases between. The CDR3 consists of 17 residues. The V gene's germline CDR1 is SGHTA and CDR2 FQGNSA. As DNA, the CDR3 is TGTGCCAGCAGCTTAGCGCTAGGCTTCTCTGGGGCCAACGTCCTGACTTTC. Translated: CASSLALGFSGANVLTF. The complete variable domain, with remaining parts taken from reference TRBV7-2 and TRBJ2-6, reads GAGVSQSPSNKVTEKGKDVELRCDPISGHTALYWYRQSLGQGLEFLIYFQGNSAPDKSGLPSDRFSAERTGGSVSTLTIQRTQQEDSAVYLCASSLALGFSGANVLTFGAGSRLTVL.

The CDR3 loop is CASSPIRVTTEAFF. The CDR3 DNA is TGTGCCAGCAGCCCCATCAGGGTGACCACTGAAGCTTTCTTT. The chain joins TRBV7-2 to TRBJ1-1; the D gene is possibly TRBD1 (5 bases). Trimming left V 5 bases short and J 4 bases short, with 14 bases between. Germline V gene lookup returns CDR1 SGHTA and CDR2 FQGNSA. The CDR3 runs 14 residues.

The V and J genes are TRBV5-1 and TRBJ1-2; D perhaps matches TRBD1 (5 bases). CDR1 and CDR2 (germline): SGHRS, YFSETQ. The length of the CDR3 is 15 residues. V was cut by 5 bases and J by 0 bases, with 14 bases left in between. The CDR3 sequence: CASRPGGLANYGYTF. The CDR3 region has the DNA TGCGCCAGCAGACCCGGGGGGTTAGCTAACTATGGCTACACCTTC. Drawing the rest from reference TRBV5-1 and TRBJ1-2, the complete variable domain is KAGVTQTPRYLIKTRGQQVTLSCSPISGHRSVSWYQQTPGQGLQFLFEYFSETQRNKGNFPGRFSGRQFSNSRSEMNVSTLELGDSALYLCASRPGGLANYGYTFGSGTRLTVV.

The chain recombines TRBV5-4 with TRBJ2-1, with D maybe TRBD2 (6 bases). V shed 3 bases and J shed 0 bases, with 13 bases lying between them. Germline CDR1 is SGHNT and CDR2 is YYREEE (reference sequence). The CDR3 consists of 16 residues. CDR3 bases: TGTGCCAGCAGCTCGCTGTCGGGGGTCTCCTACAATGAGCAGTTCTTC. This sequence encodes CASSSLSGVSYNEQFF.

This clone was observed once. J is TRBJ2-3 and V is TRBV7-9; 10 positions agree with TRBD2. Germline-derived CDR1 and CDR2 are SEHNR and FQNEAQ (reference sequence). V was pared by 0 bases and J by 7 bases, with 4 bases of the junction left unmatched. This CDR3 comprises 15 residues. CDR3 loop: CASSLASGGRNTQYF. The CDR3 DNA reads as TGTGCCAGCAGCTTAGCTAGCGGGGGGCGGAATACGCAGTATTTT.

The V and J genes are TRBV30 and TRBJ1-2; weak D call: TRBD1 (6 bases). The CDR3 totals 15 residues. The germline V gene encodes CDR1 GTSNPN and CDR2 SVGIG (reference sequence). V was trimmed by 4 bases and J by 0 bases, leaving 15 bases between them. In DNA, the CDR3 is TGTGCCTGGACCACCGGGGGGCCCGCTAACTATGGCTACACCTTC. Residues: CAWTTGGPANYGYTF.

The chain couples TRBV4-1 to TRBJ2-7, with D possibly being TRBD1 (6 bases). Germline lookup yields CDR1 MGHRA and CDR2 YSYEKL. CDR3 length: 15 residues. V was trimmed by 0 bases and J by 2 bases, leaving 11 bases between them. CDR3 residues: CASSQDRTAAYEQYF. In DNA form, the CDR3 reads TGCGCCAGCAGCCAAGACAGGACAGCGGCCTACGAGCAGTACTTC.

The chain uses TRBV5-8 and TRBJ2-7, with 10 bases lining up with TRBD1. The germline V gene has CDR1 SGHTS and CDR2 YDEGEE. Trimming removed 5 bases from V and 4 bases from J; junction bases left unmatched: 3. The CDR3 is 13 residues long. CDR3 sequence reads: CASSWDRGYEQYF. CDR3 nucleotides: TGTGCCAGCAGTTGGGACAGGGGTTACGAGCAGTACTTC.

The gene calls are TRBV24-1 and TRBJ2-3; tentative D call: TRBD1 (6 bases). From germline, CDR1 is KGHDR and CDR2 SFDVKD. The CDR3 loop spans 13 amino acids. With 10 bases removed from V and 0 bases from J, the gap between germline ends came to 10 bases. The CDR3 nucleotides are TGTGCCACGCAGGGGTCTAGCACAGATACGCAGTATTTT. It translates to CATQGSSTDTQYF.

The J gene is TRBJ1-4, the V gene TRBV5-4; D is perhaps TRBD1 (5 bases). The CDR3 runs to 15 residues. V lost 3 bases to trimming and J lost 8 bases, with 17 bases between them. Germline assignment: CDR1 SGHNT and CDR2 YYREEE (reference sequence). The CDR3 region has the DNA TGTGCCAGCAGCTCACGGGCCGCCGGGGGGGAAAAACTGTTTTTT. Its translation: CASSSRAAGGEKLFF.

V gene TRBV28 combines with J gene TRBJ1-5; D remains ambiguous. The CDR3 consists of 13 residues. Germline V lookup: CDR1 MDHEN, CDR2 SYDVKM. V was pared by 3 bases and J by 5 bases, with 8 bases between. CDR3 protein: CASSLWTDQPQHF. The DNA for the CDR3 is TGTGCCAGCAGTTTGTGGACTGATCAGCCCCAGCATTTT.